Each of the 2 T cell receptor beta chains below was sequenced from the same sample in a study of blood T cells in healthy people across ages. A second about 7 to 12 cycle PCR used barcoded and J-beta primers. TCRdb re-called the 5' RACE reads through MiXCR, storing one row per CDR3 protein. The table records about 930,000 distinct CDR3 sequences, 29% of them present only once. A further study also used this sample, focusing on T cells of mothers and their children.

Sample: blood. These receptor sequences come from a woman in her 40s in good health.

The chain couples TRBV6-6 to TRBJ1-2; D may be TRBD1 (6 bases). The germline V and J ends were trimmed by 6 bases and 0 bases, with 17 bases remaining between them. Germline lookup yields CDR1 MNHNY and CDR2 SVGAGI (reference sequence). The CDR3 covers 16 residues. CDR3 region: CASRRGQTISNYGYTF. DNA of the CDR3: TGTGCCAGCAGGCGCGGACAGACTATTTCTAACTATGGCTACACCTTC.

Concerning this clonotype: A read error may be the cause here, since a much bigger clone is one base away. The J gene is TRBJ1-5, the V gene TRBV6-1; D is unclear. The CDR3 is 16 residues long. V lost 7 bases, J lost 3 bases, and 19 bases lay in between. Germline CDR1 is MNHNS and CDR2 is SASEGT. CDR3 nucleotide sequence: TGTGCCAGCATGGGTCGGGGTCTGATGAACAATCAGCCCCAGCATTTT. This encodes CASMGRGLMNNQPQHF.